Listed here are 32 T cell receptor beta chains from one sample, sequenced in a study of OX40 agonist ivuxolimab in advanced cancers. The repertoire was sequenced with immunoSEQ multiplex PCR; TCRdb's copy has only in-frame clones and lacks some. In the table there are about 60,000 clones, about 90% of which are singletons. The sample was CD4+ or CD8+ T cells sorted from blood, taken in a trial of the OX40 agonist ivuxolimab. The receptors originated from an adult with an advanced solid tumor such as melanoma, head and neck, liver or kidney cancer.

The sample holds one count of this clone. V and J are TRBV27 and TRBJ2-2, with D possibly TRBD1 on 6 matching bases. CDR3 length equals 13 residues. Germline lookup yields CDR1 MNHEY and CDR2 SMNVEV (reference sequence). V gave up 3 bases and J gave up 8 bases, with 10 bases separating them. The CDR3 protein is CASSFLGQGELFF. CDR3 coding DNA: TGTGCCAGCAGTTTCTTAGGACAGGGGGAGCTGTTTTTT.

This clone was found once. The rearrangement joins TRBV6-5 to TRBJ1-3; 8 nucleotides agree with TRBD1. V was clipped by 6 bases and J by 2 bases; unmatched bases: 6. Germline assignment: CDR1 MNHEY and CDR2 SVGAGI. This CDR3 is 15 amino acids long. The CDR3 nucleotides read TGTGCCAGCAGCCGACAGGGGAGCGCTGGAAACACCATATATTTT. It translates to CASSRQGSAGNTIYF.

J is TRBJ2-1 and V is TRBV2; D tentatively fits TRBD1 or TRBD2 (5 bases each). The CDR3 is 9 amino acids. Germline V gives CDR1 SNHLY, CDR2 FYNNEI. This CDR3 is CGGTNEQFF. Written as DNA, the CDR3 is TGTGGAGGGACCAATGAGCAGTTCTTC.

V and J are TRBV30 and TRBJ1-1, with TRBD1 as a possible D gene (5 bases). The CDR3 extends over 12 amino acids. V was trimmed by 7 bases and J by 5 bases, leaving 14 bases between them. Germline V gene sequence: CDR1 GTSNPN, CDR2 SVGIG (reference sequence). The DNA of the CDR3 is TGTGCCTTATATTGGGGGAGAACTGAAGCTTTCTTT. Amino acid sequence: CALYWGRTEAFF.

V usage is TRBV30 and J usage is TRBJ1-1; no definite D call. The CDR3 length is 16 residues. Between the trimmed V and J ends, which lost 4 bases and 1 base, there was a span of 19 bases. Germline loops: CDR1 GTSNPN, CDR2 SVGIG (reference sequence). The CDR3 nucleotides are TGTGCCTGGAAACGGCAGGCGAAATTTACGAACACTGAAGCTTTCTTT. Its protein product is CAWKRQAKFTNTEAFF.

V gene TRBV6-4 combines with J gene TRBJ1-3; D gene uncertain. The CDR3 consists of 16 residues. Germline CDR1 is MRHNA and CDR2 is SNTAGT. V was cut by 4 bases and J by 0 bases, with 13 bases left in between. The CDR3 spells CASSGLAVFSGNTIYF. The CDR3 coding sequence is TGTGCCAGCAGTGGGCTCGCGGTCTTCTCTGGAAACACCATATATTTT.

This sequence joins TRBV7-3 and TRBJ2-5; D unresolved. V lost 1 base and J lost 1, with 10 bases in between. This CDR3 region has 15 residues. Germline V gene data show CDR1 as SGHTA and CDR2 as FQGTGA. In nucleotides, the CDR3 is TGTGCCAGCAGCTTAATAGGTGGGATCCAAGAGACCCAGTACTTC. Residues: CASSLIGGIQETQYF.

CDR3 residues: CASRGPSSYEQYF. The CDR3 DNA sequence: TGTGCCAGCAGGGGGCCGAGCTCCTACGAGCAGTACTTC. The chain uses TRBV28 and TRBJ2-7, with D perhaps matching TRBD1 (5 bases). CDR3 length equals 13 residues. Germline V lookup: CDR1 MDHEN, CDR2 SYDVKM. V lost 6 bases and J lost 0, with 9 bases in between.

DNA of the CDR3: TGTGCCAGCAGCTTATGGGACAGCCTATACAATGAGCAGTTCTTC. Amino acids: CASSLWDSLYNEQFF. The V and J genes are TRBV7-2 and TRBJ2-1, with 7 bases identical to TRBD1. The J segment lost 4 bases and the V segment lost 2 bases, leaving 5 bases of the junction unmatched. Germline V gene lookup returns CDR1 SGHTA and CDR2 FQGNSA. The CDR3 extends over 15 amino acids.

J is TRBJ1-4 and V is TRBV11-2; D is unclear. The V end was cut by 0 bases, the J end by 7 bases, with 6 bases between. The CDR3 has 13 residues. Germline-derived CDR1 and CDR2 are SGHAT and FQNNGV. This CDR3 is CASSLDWGEKLFF. CDR3 nucleotides: TGTGCCAGCAGCTTAGATTGGGGTGAAAAACTGTTTTTT.

This chain joins TRBV10-3 and TRBJ2-1; 8 bases are a match to TRBD2. V shed 4 bases and J 7 bases; nucleotides not matched to a gene: 12. Germline V gives CDR1 ENHRY, CDR2 SYGVKD. This CDR3 spans 16 amino acids. The CDR3 bases are TGTGCCATCAGTGCAAGCGGGAGTCTGTTGAGAAATGAGCAGTTCTTC. Translation gives CAISASGSLLRNEQFF.

The chain is built from TRBV4-1 and TRBJ2-5; 8 bases map to TRBD2. With V trimmed by 1 base and J by 2 bases, 6 bases remained unmatched. From germline, CDR1 is MGHRA and CDR2 YSYEKL. The CDR3 is 16 amino acids. The DNA of the CDR3 is TGCGCCAGCAGCCAAGTTTCGCCGGGGGGGCAAGAGACCCAGTACTTC. Translation gives CASSQVSPGGQETQYF.

The CDR3 coding sequence is TGTGCCAGCAGTTACGAACAGGTGCCCCCTCATGTTGAAGCTTTCTTT. Its translation is CASSYEQVPPHVEAFF. The chain carries TRBV6-5 and TRBJ1-1; tentative D call: TRBD1 (5 bases). Per the germline V gene, CDR1 is MNHEY and CDR2 is SVGAGI. V lost 2 bases to trimming and J lost 7 bases, with 20 bases between them. The CDR3 contains 16 residues.

The V and J genes are TRBV28 and TRBJ1-6; TRBD1 is a possible D gene (5 bases). Trimming stripped 4 bases from V and 10 bases from J, with 20 bases between. Germline CDR1 is MDHEN and CDR2 is SYDVKM. The CDR3 has 16 amino acids. In DNA, the CDR3 is TGTGCCAGCAGTTCATACCGGGACCAGTGGGGCTCACCCCTCCACTTT. Translation: CASSSYRDQWGSPLHF.

CDR3 nucleotide sequence: TGCGCCAGCAGCCAAGATCACGGGAACACTGAAGCTTTCTTT. Translation: CASSQDHGNTEAFF. V and J are TRBV4-1 and TRBJ1-1; D is unclear. Trimming took off 0 bases at V and 1 base at J, with 6 bases between the two ends. Germline V gene lookup returns CDR1 MGHRA and CDR2 YSYEKL. The CDR3 is 14 residues long.

The chain employs TRBV6-1 and TRBJ1-5; D not certain. The CDR3 extends over 14 amino acids. The ends were cut back, 2 bases at V and 8 bases at J, with 13 bases in the middle. From germline, CDR1 is MNHNS and CDR2 SASEGT. CDR3 coding DNA: TGTGCCAGCAGTGAATCTGGATCCTGGGAGCCCCAGCATTTT. This gives the protein CASSESGSWEPQHF.

The chain employs TRBV19 and TRBJ1-4; TRBD1 matches at 11 bases. There are 15 residues in the CDR3. Germline lookup yields CDR1 LNHDA and CDR2 SQIVND (reference sequence). J was trimmed by 7 bases and V by 5 bases; bases with no gene match: 6. The CDR3 spells CASSAGQGAREKLFF. For the CDR3, the DNA is TGTGCCAGTAGTGCCGGACAGGGGGCACGTGAAAAACTGTTTTTT.

The genes are TRBV7-8 and TRBJ2-5, with 9 bases aligning to TRBD2. Germline CDR1 reads SGHVS; CDR2 reads FQNEAQ. Trimming cost V 5 bases and J 5 bases; bases outside gene matches: 3. The CDR3 totals 13 residues. The CDR3: CASSAGGRETQYF. CDR3 bases: TGTGCCAGCAGCGCGGGGGGGCGGGAGACCCAGTACTTC.

The chain combines TRBV13 with TRBJ1-2; D may be TRBD1 (5 bases). V lost 5 bases to trimming and J lost 3 bases, with 16 bases between them. Per germline, CDR1 PRHDT and CDR2 FYEKMQ (reference sequence). The CDR3 is 15 residues long. The CDR3 DNA reads TGTGCCAGCAGCCCGGGACTCCCACTGGACTATGGCTACACCTTC. Translated, it gives CASSPGLPLDYGYTF.

The V call is TRBV5-3, the J call TRBJ1-5; D is unclear. TRBV5-3 is known as an ORF, though its function is uncertain. The ends were cut back, 5 bases at V and 0 bases at J, with 21 bases in the middle. The CDR3 has 18 amino acids. CDR3 region: CARSLQPIKCYSNQPQHF. The CDR3 DNA reads TGTGCCAGAAGTCTCCAACCTATCAAGTGTTATAGCAATCAGCCCCAGCATTTT.

In its sample, this clone was seen a few times. CDR3 in DNA: TGTGCCAGTAGTATCGGGAACTCCTACGAGCAGTACTTC. Its translation is CASSIGNSYEQYF. V usage is TRBV19 and J usage is TRBJ2-7, with D tentatively TRBD2 (5 bases). Trimming took 3 bases from V and 0 from J, leaving 6 bases between them. This CDR3 comprises 13 residues. The germline V gene encodes CDR1 LNHDA and CDR2 SQIVND (reference sequence).

V gene TRBV5-8 combines with J gene TRBJ2-7; tentative D call: TRBD1 (5 bases). Germline lookup yields CDR1 SGHTS and CDR2 YDEGEE. There are 16 residues in the CDR3. Trimming pared 0 bases from V and 4 bases from J, leaving 17 bases between. The CDR3 DNA reads as TGTGCCAGCAGCTTGGGGGTTGGGGCAGCAACGTACGAGCAGTACTTC. Encoded protein: CASSLGVGAATYEQYF. The variable domain in full, completed from reference TRBV5-8 and TRBJ2-7, reads EAGVTQSPTHLIKTRGQQATLRCSPISGHTSVYWYQQALGLGLQFLLWYDEGEERNRGNFPPRFSGRQFPNYSSELNVNALELEDSALYLCASSLGVGAATYEQYFGPGTRLTVT.

This clone appeared once. The J gene is TRBJ2-3, the V gene TRBV4-3, with D possibly TRBD1 on 5 matching bases. The CDR3 loop spans 16 amino acids. Germline CDR1 LGHNA, CDR2 YSLEER. Trimming stripped 0 bases from V and 5 bases from J, with 15 bases between. The CDR3 here is CASSQDRSGIGDTQYF. CDR3 sequence (DNA): TGCGCCAGCAGCCAAGACAGGTCAGGGATCGGAGATACGCAGTATTTT.

CDR3 residues: CASSIFAGRNEKLFF. In nucleotides, the CDR3 is TGTGCCAGTAGTATCTTCGCAGGGAGGAATGAAAAACTGTTTTTT. The rearrangement joins TRBV19 to TRBJ1-4; tentative D call: TRBD1 (5 bases). V lost 3 bases and J lost 5, with 13 bases in between. This CDR3 spans 15 amino acids. Germline CDR1 is LNHDA and CDR2 is SQIVND (reference sequence). The entire variable domain, with the rest obtained from reference TRBV19 and TRBJ1-4, is as follows: DGGITQSPKYLFRKEGQNVTLSCEQNLNHDAMYWYRQDPGQGLRLIYYSQIVNDFQKGDIAEGYSVSREKKESFPLTVTSAQKNPTAFYLCASSIFAGRNEKLFFGSGTQLSVL.

The gene calls are TRBV10-3 and TRBJ1-5, with D perhaps matching TRBD1 (5 bases). This CDR3 is 14 amino acids long. CDR1 ENHRY and CDR2 SYGVKD come from the germline V gene. V gave up 3 bases and J gave up 5 bases, with 11 bases separating them. In DNA, the CDR3 is TGTGCCATCAGTGAAGGGACTGACTATCAGCCCCAGCATTTT. Translated, it gives CAISEGTDYQPQHF.

J is TRBJ2-6 and V is TRBV19; D is possibly TRBD2 (5 bases). Trimming took off 0 bases at V and 0 bases at J, with 15 bases between the two ends. CDR3 length: 19 residues. Germline CDR1 reads LNHDA; CDR2 reads SQIVND (reference sequence). The CDR3 nucleotides are TGTGCCAGTAGTATAGATCGCATCTATCTAGCCTCTGGGGCCAACGTCCTGACTTTC. Translated: CASSIDRIYLASGANVLTF.

The rearrangement joins TRBV28 to TRBJ1-2; 8 bases are shared with TRBD1. This CDR3 region has 15 residues. J was trimmed by 6 bases and V by 5 bases; bases with no gene match: 11. Germline loops: CDR1 MDHEN, CDR2 SYDVKM. The CDR3 sequence: CASSPSRDRGDGYTF. The CDR3 coding sequence is TGTGCCAGCAGTCCTTCCCGTGACAGGGGAGATGGCTACACCTTC.

V and J are TRBV2 and TRBJ2-5; tentative D call: TRBD1 (5 bases). There are 13 residues in the CDR3. V shed 1 base and J shed 7 bases, with 10 bases lying between them. Germline V gene sequence: CDR1 SNHLY, CDR2 FYNNEI. CDR3 residues: CASSEEERGTQYF. CDR3 coding DNA: TGTGCCAGCAGTGAAGAGGAAAGGGGGACCCAGTACTTC. Looking up the rest from reference TRBV2 and TRBJ2-5 gives the full variable domain: EPEVTQTPSHQVTQMGQEVILRCVPISNHLYFYWYRQILGQKVEFLVSFYNNEISEKSEIFDDQFSVERPDGSNFTLKIRSTKLEDSAMYFCASSEEERGTQYFGPGTRLLVL.

The V call is TRBV28, the J call TRBJ2-5, with D possibly being TRBD1 (5 bases). CDR1 and CDR2 (germline): MDHEN, SYDVKM. Trimming took off 3 bases at V and 5 bases at J, with 19 bases between the two ends. CDR3 length equals 16 residues. The DNA for the CDR3 is TGTGCCAGCAGTTTTACCCCACAGGACGATCGGGAGACCCAGTACTTC. It codes for CASSFTPQDDRETQYF.

The rearrangement uses TRBV27 and TRBJ1-1; 9 bases are shared with TRBD1. CDR3 length: 17 amino acids. CDR1 and CDR2 from the germline V gene are MNHEY and SMNVEV (reference sequence). The V segment lost 5 bases and the J segment 1 base; nucleotides outside the gene matches: 11. For the CDR3, the DNA is TGTGCCAGCAGTCCAGGCGGACAGGGGTCTTGGAACACTGAAGCTTTCTTT. Amino acids: CASSPGGQGSWNTEAFF.

The gene calls are TRBV15 and TRBJ1-3, with D tentatively TRBD1 (5 bases). The CDR3 consists of 15 residues. From germline, CDR1 is LNHNV and CDR2 YYDKDF (reference sequence). Trimming removed 1 base at V and 5 bases at J, with 12 bases between. The CDR3 spells CATSRGGAGRNTIYF. The CDR3 DNA sequence: TGTGCCACCAGCAGAGGGGGCGCAGGGAGAAACACCATATATTTT. Using reference TRBV15 and TRBJ1-3 for the parts outside the CDR3, the full variable domain is DAMVIQNPRYQVTQFGKPVTLSCSQTLNHNVMYWYQQKSSQAPKLLFHYYDKDFNNEADTPDNFQSRRPNTSFCFLDIRSPGLGDTAMYLCATSRGGAGRNTIYFGEGSWLTVV.

The CDR3 DNA reads as TGTGCCACCGAGGGGCGGGTCACCGGGGAGCTGTTTTTT. Residues: CATEGRVTGELFF. The chain joins TRBV6-1 to TRBJ2-2; D may be TRBD1 or TRBD2 (5 bases each). Per germline, CDR1 MNHNS and CDR2 SASEGT. The CDR3 is 13 residues long. Between the trimmed V and J ends, which lost 10 bases and 4 bases, there was a span of 13 bases.